A single sample gave rise to the 25 T cell receptor beta chains below, sequenced in a study of spatial heterogeneity in lung cancer (dated by TCRdb to between 2018 and 2020). The sample's time point, from its label and the paper: sample taken at primary tumor resection. TCR sequencing used whole RNA extracted from tumor and nontumor lung tissue, or from cryopreserved PBMC samples, without cell sorting. The library was produced with 5' RACE. Data came from a NextSeq 500. TCRdb reanalyzed the raw reads on its own, using fastp at Q25 for trimming and MiXCR for clone calling, and kept in-frame beta chains. Records with the same CDR3 protein are collapsed into one entry carrying the most frequent genes and DNA. The sample table shows approximately 82,000 distinct CDR3 sequences, and around an eighth are seen once. Roughly 4.5% of the sample belongs to the ten largest clones. The starting material was PBMCs, obtained at surgery. These receptors were obtained from a male donor with early-stage non-small cell lung cancer.

Ten or more counts support this clonotype. The V and J genes are TRBV29-1 and TRBJ1-1; D is uncertain. CDR1 and CDR2 (germline): SQVTM, ANQGSEA. This CDR3 has 14 residues. V was trimmed by 2 bases and J by 0 bases, leaving 10 bases between them. The DNA of the CDR3 is TGCAGCGTTGAATTTCCGGCTATGAACACTGAAGCTTTCTTT. Its translation: CSVEFPAMNTEAFF.

This clonotype was detected a few times. V gene TRBV5-4 combines with J gene TRBJ2-7; perhaps TRBD2 as D (5 bases). The CDR3 sequence is 15 residues long. The germline V gene encodes CDR1 SGHNT and CDR2 YYREEE (reference sequence). V lost 4 bases, J lost 6 bases, and 20 bases lay in between. CDR3 DNA sequence: TGTGCCAGCAGCCCCGGAGGTAGAAACTCTCCCGAGCAGTACTTC. As protein: CASSPGGRNSPEQYF.

This clonotype was picked up a small number of times. This chain uses TRBV5-1 with TRBJ2-1; 11 bases fit TRBD2. Germline CDR1 is SGHRS and CDR2 is YFSETQ. The length of the CDR3 is 15 residues. The junction had 6 bases not matched to a gene; V was cut back by 4 bases and J by 6 bases. CDR3 bases: TGCGCCAGCAGCCTCCTAGCGGGAGGTACCAATGAGCAGTTCTTC. It codes for CASSLLAGGTNEQFF.

In this sample, this clonotype turned up many times. The rearrangement uses TRBV29-1 and TRBJ2-3; D is ambiguous. V lost 0 bases and J lost 4, with 5 bases in between. The germline gives CDR1 SQVTM, CDR2 ANQGSEA. The CDR3 totals 12 residues. CDR3: CSVEEYADTQYF. The CDR3 region has the DNA TGCAGCGTTGAAGAGTATGCAGATACGCAGTATTTT.

CDR3 DNA: TGTGCCAGCAGTTCCCGTCTAGCGGGAGAACTAGCTGGGGCCAACGTCCTGACTTTC. This encodes CASSSRLAGELAGANVLTF. V gene TRBV27 combines with J gene TRBJ2-6; TRBD2 matches 10 bases. V lost 4 bases to trimming and J lost 2 bases; unmatched junction nucleotides: 11. Germline V gene data show CDR1 as MNHEY and CDR2 as SMNVEV (reference sequence). This CDR3 has 19 residues.

This clonotype was counted a few times. V usage is TRBV7-8 and J usage is TRBJ2-3; D unresolved. Germline lookup yields CDR1 SGHVS and CDR2 FQNEAQ. The CDR3 extends over 13 amino acids. Trimming pared 3 bases from V and 2 bases from J, leaving 6 bases between. The chain's CDR3 is CASSFLLTDTQYF. DNA of the CDR3: TGTGCCAGCAGCTTCCTTCTCACAGATACGCAGTATTTT.

This clonotype was detected only a few times. V gene TRBV5-4 combines with J gene TRBJ2-2, with D possibly being TRBD1 (6 bases). The CDR3 loop spans 17 amino acids. Germline CDR1 and CDR2: SGHNT and YYREEE (reference sequence). The V end lost 0 bases, the J end lost 0 bases, and 12 bases lay between the germline ends. DNA for the CDR3: TGTGCCAGCAGCTTGGGAAGGGGGAACGCGAACACCGGGGAGCTGTTTTTT. Translating it yields CASSLGRGNANTGELFF.

This clonotype was counted between two and nine times. This chain links TRBV19 with TRBJ1-1, with TRBD1 matching over 7 bases. V lost 4 bases, J lost 4 bases, and 3 bases stayed unmatched. The germline CDR1 and CDR2 sequences are LNHDA and SQIVND (reference sequence). The CDR3 length is 13 residues. The CDR3 nucleotides read TGTGCCAGTAGTACCCAGGGGGGCACTGAAGCTTTCTTT. Its protein product is CASSTQGGTEAFF.

The chain uses TRBV18 and TRBJ1-1; 7 nucleotides agree with TRBD1. The germline V gene has CDR1 KGHSH and CDR2 LQKENI. V shed 9 bases and J 1 base; nucleotides not matched to a gene: 2. The length of the CDR3 is 12 residues. CDR3 sequence (DNA): TGTGCCAGTGGGACAGCGAACACTGAAGCTTTCTTT. Translation: CASGTANTEAFF.

V is TRBV25-1 and J is TRBJ1-5; 7 positions match TRBD1. J gave up 4 bases and V 6 bases, and 6 bases lay outside the gene matches. The CDR3 sequence is 14 residues long. From germline, CDR1 is MGHDK and CDR2 SYGVNS. CDR3 loop: CASRETGENQPQHF. CDR3 in DNA: TGTGCCAGCAGGGAAACAGGGGAAAATCAGCCCCAGCATTTT.

This clonotype was observed a few times. The chain carries TRBV20-1 and TRBJ1-1, with TRBD1 identical over 7 bases. The germline gives CDR1 DFQATT, CDR2 SNEGSKA (reference sequence). CDR3 length: 14 amino acids. Unmatched junction bases numbered 7, after V lost 1 base and J lost 5 bases. CDR3 amino acids: CSARGEGAETEAFF. For the CDR3, the DNA is TGCAGTGCTAGAGGTGAGGGGGCCGAGACTGAAGCTTTCTTT.

Only a few counts were recorded for this clonotype. The chain links TRBV2 to TRBJ1-5, with TRBD1 as a possible D gene (5 bases). The CDR3 covers 14 residues. In germline, CDR1 is SNHLY, CDR2 FYNNEI. Trimming cost V 8 bases and J 4 bases, with 15 bases left between them. CDR3 DNA: TGTGCCAGCCGGAGGGAAGGGGTAAATCAGCCCCAGCATTTT. Amino acid sequence: CASRREGVNQPQHF.

The rearrangement joins TRBV29-1 to TRBJ1-1; possibly TRBD1 for D (5 bases). Trimming removed 1 base at V and 3 bases at J, with 18 bases between. Germline V gene data show CDR1 as SQVTM and CDR2 as ANQGSEA. This CDR3 spans 16 amino acids. This chain's CDR3 is CSVEGTSSGVYTEAFF. In DNA, the CDR3 is TGCAGCGTTGAAGGCACCTCATCGGGGGTCTACACTGAAGCTTTCTTT.

The CDR3 coding sequence is TGTGCCAGCAGCCAAGGTCCCCAAGAGACCCAGTACTTC. Protein: CASSQGPQETQYF. This sequence joins TRBV3-1 and TRBJ2-5; D is unclear. V was trimmed by 1 base and J by 1 base, leaving 4 bases between them. Germline lookup yields CDR1 LGHDT and CDR2 YNNKEL (reference sequence). The CDR3 has 13 residues.

The rearrangement joins TRBV6-6 to TRBJ1-4; D call uncertain. Looked up from germline, CDR1 is MNHNY and CDR2 is SVGAGI (reference sequence). The CDR3 contains 14 residues. Trimming stripped 6 bases from V and 8 bases from J, with 16 bases between. The CDR3 region has the DNA TGTGCCAGCAGAACCTCGAGGGATGGAGAAAAACTGTTTTTT. It yields the protein CASRTSRDGEKLFF.

The chain couples TRBV28 to TRBJ1-5; no clear D. CDR1 and CDR2 (germline): MDHEN, SYDVKM. The CDR3 extends over 16 amino acids. The V gene lost 5 bases and the J gene lost 0 bases, with 14 bases spanning the gap. CDR3: CASSVRSGFSNQPQHF. Here the CDR3 DNA reads TGTGCCAGCAGTGTACGGTCCGGGTTTAGCAATCAGCCCCAGCATTTT.

This clonotype was observed many times. V gene TRBV19 combines with J gene TRBJ2-2; D may be TRBD2 (6 bases). The V and J ends lost 9 bases and 1 base respectively, with 9 bases between them. The CDR3 extends over 13 amino acids. Germline V CDR1 and CDR2: LNHDA, SQIVND (reference sequence). The CDR3 sequence: CARGGLNTGELFF. The CDR3 region has the DNA TGTGCCAGGGGAGGACTGAACACCGGGGAGCTGTTTTTT.

V usage is TRBV7-9 and J usage is TRBJ1-4; 8 bases map to TRBD1. The CDR3 is made up of 15 amino acids. With V trimmed by 3 bases and J by 8 bases, 8 bases remained unmatched. CDR1 is SEHNR and CDR2 is FQNEAQ in the germline V gene (reference sequence). The CDR3 here is CASSFGGTGNEKLFF. Written as DNA, the CDR3 is TGTGCCAGCAGCTTCGGGGGGACAGGAAACGAAAAACTGTTTTTT.

This clonotype was found a few times. The V call is TRBV14, the J call TRBJ2-5, with TRBD2 matching over 8 bases. Germline V gene lookup returns CDR1 SGHDN and CDR2 FVKESK. There are 15 residues in the CDR3. The V segment lost 5 bases and the J segment 1 base; nucleotides outside the gene matches: 6. This CDR3 reads CASSLLAEVQETQYF. DNA of the CDR3: TGTGCCAGCAGCTTACTAGCGGAGGTCCAAGAGACCCAGTACTTC.

V and J are TRBV5-1 and TRBJ2-7; 8 bases fit TRBD2. CDR3 length: 15 residues. J was trimmed by 2 bases and V by 1 base; bases with no gene match: 5. Germline lookup yields CDR1 SGHRS and CDR2 YFSETQ. The CDR3 DNA follows: TGCGCCAGCAGCTTGAATAGCGGGACCCCCTACGAGCAGTACTTC. Encoded protein: CASSLNSGTPYEQYF.

The rearrangement uses TRBV6-6 and TRBJ2-7; 12 bases line up with TRBD2. There are 15 residues in the CDR3. Germline CDR1 is MNHNY and CDR2 is SVGAGI (reference sequence). Trimming cost V 2 bases and J 5 bases; bases outside gene matches: 4. The CDR3 protein is CASSYASSGGDEQYF. The CDR3, as DNA: TGTGCCAGCAGTTACGCGTCTAGCGGGGGGGACGAGCAGTACTTC.

This clonotype has at least ten counts. In nucleotides, the CDR3 is TGCGCCAGCAGTGAGTCGACGGCTGGTGCCGGGCTTGGATCTGGAAACACCATATATTTT. Translating gives CASSESTAGAGLGSGNTIYF. This chain connects TRBV10-2 to TRBJ1-3; D is uncertain. The V end was cut by 0 bases, the J end by 1 base, with 22 bases between. CDR3 length: 20 amino acids. CDR1 and CDR2 from the germline V gene are WSHSY and SAAADI.

There are a few counts of this clonotype. V is TRBV29-1 and J is TRBJ1-1, with 11 nucleotides matching TRBD1. Germline trimming cut 4 bases from V and 7 bases from J; bases unmatched to any gene: 8. CDR3 length: 14 residues. Germline CDR1 reads SQVTM; CDR2 reads ANQGSEA. The CDR3: CSVGHGQGAYEAFF. The CDR3 DNA sequence: TGCAGCGTTGGACATGGACAGGGGGCGTATGAAGCTTTCTTT. Drawing the rest from reference TRBV29-1 and TRBJ1-1, the complete variable domain is SAVISQKPSRDICQRGTSLTIQCQVDSQVTMMFWYRQQPGQSLTLIATANQGSEATYESGFVIDKFPISRPNLTFSTLTVSNMSPEDSSIYLCSVGHGQGAYEAFFGQGTRLTVV.

This clonotype was detected only a few times. The chain is built from TRBV2 and TRBJ2-3; perhaps TRBD1 as D (7 bases). The ends were cut back, 10 bases at V and 4 bases at J, with 18 bases in the middle. The CDR3 covers 14 residues. Looked up from germline, CDR1 is SNHLY and CDR2 is FYNNEI. The CDR3 reads CAIHRQGGADTQYF. The CDR3 DNA reads as TGTGCCATCCATAGACAGGGAGGAGCAGATACGCAGTATTTT. The full variable domain, its missing parts supplied by reference TRBV2 and TRBJ2-3, is EPEVTQTPSHQVTQMGQEVILRCVPISNHLYFYWYRQILGQKVEFLVSFYNNEISEKSEIFDDQFSVERPDGSNFTLKIRSTKLEDSAMYFCAIHRQGGADTQYFGPGTRLTVL.

The rearrangement links TRBV5-1 to TRBJ2-7, with D possibly being TRBD1 (5 bases). Germline V lookup: CDR1 SGHRS, CDR2 YFSETQ. The CDR3 covers 15 residues. Trimming left V 5 bases short and J 0 bases short, with 15 bases between. The CDR3 region has the DNA TGCGCCAGCAGTCCCCGACAGTTCACCTCCTACGAGCAGTACTTC. Translation gives CASSPRQFTSYEQYF. Complete variable domain (other parts from reference TRBV5-1 and TRBJ2-7): KAGVTQTPRYLIKTRGQQVTLSCSPISGHRSVSWYQQTPGQGLQFLFEYFSETQRNKGNFPGRFSGRQFSNSRSEMNVSTLELGDSALYLCASSPRQFTSYEQYFGPGTRLTVT.